Listed here are 11 T cell receptor beta chains from one sample, sequenced in a study of PD-L1 blockade in urothelial cancer. Produced via immunoSEQ multiplex PCR; TCRdb's table is partial and in-frame only. The sample consists of under 100,000 clones, around 76% of them appearing once. The material sequenced was PBMCs, taken around atezolizumab (anti-PD-L1) treatment. The receptor set was obtained from a man in his 70s with urothelial cancer.

CDR3 in DNA: TGTGCCAGTAGTGCCTCTTGGGACAGTTCCTACGAGCAGTACTTC. Translation gives CASSASWDSSYEQYF. V usage is TRBV19 and J usage is TRBJ2-7; 7 nucleotides agree with TRBD1. From germline, CDR1 is LNHDA and CDR2 SQIVND (reference sequence). The J segment lost 1 base and the V segment lost 5 bases, leaving 8 bases of the junction unmatched. The CDR3 runs to 15 residues.

This clone appeared a few times. The rearrangement links TRBV6-5 to TRBJ2-3; 15 positions match TRBD2. The CDR3 totals 16 residues. Losses at the gene ends were 4 bases for V and 7 bases for J; bases not matched to a gene: 6. Germline V gene sequence: CDR1 MNHEY, CDR2 SVGAGI. CDR3 DNA: TGTGCCAGCAGTTCACCGGGACTAGCGGGAGGTTATACGCAGTATTTT. It codes for CASSSPGLAGGYTQYF.

This chain connects TRBV11-2 to TRBJ2-1, with 7 bases aligning to TRBD2. Per germline, CDR1 SGHAT and CDR2 FQNNGV. The junction had 5 bases not matched to a gene; V was cut back by 5 bases and J by 10 bases. This CDR3 region has 12 residues. This CDR3 is CASSLGRGEQFF. The DNA of the CDR3 is TGTGCCAGCAGCCTCGGGCGGGGGGAGCAGTTCTTC.

About this clone: At one end, the junction sequence differs from germline, possibly due to a read error. The J gene is TRBJ2-7, the V gene TRBV15; 8 bases are a match to TRBD1. The germline V gene has CDR1 LNHNV and CDR2 YYDKDF (reference sequence). The CDR3 has 15 residues. The CDR3 sequence is CATSRSTGGSYEQCF. CDR3 nucleotide sequence: TGTGCCACCAGCAGGTCCACAGGGGGGTCCTACGAGCAGTGCTTC.

This chain uses TRBV5-1 with TRBJ1-3, with no clear D. The germline V and J ends were trimmed by 0 bases and 4 bases, with 11 bases remaining between them. The germline CDR1 and CDR2 sequences are SGHRS and YFSETQ. The CDR3 sequence is 15 residues long. CDR3 in amino acids: CASSLGQTRGNTIYF. CDR3 coding DNA: TGCGCCAGCAGCTTGGGCCAGACAAGGGGAAACACCATATATTTT.

The rearrangement uses TRBV25-1 and TRBJ2-5; 12 bases align to TRBD2. This CDR3 is 17 amino acids long. Per the germline V gene, CDR1 is MGHDK and CDR2 is SYGVNS. Trimming took 3 bases from V and 0 from J; bases not matched to a gene: 5. CDR3 sequence reads: CASSEIGLAGNQETQYF. The CDR3 coding sequence is TGTGCCAGCAGTGAGATAGGACTAGCGGGGAACCAAGAGACCCAGTACTTC. The variable domain in full, completed from reference TRBV25-1 and TRBJ2-5, reads EADIYQTPRYLVIGTGKKITLECSQTMGHDKMYWYQQDPGMELHLIHYSYGVNSTEKGDLSSESTVSRIRTEHFPLTLESARPSHTSQYLCASSEIGLAGNQETQYFGPGTRLLVL.

The chain couples TRBV7-2 to TRBJ2-5; 10 bases fit TRBD1. The CDR3 sequence is 16 residues long. Germline V CDR1 and CDR2: SGHTA, FQGNSA. Trimming cost V 2 bases and J 5 bases; bases outside gene matches: 8. CDR3 DNA sequence: TGTGCCAGCAGCTTACAGGGGACAGGGGCCGGGGAGACCCAGTACTTC. This sequence encodes CASSLQGTGAGETQYF.

This clone came up a few times. The gene calls are TRBV7-3 and TRBJ2-1; D remains unclear. The V gene lost 1 base and the J gene lost 9 bases, with 7 bases spanning the gap. The CDR3 length is 12 residues. Germline assignment: CDR1 SGHTA and CDR2 FQGTGA. The CDR3 loop reads CASSLIGAEQFF. In nucleotides, the CDR3 is TGTGCCAGCAGCTTAATCGGTGCTGAGCAGTTCTTC.

The V and J genes are TRBV9 and TRBJ1-4; 7 nucleotides match TRBD1. The V gene's germline CDR1 is SGDLS and CDR2 YYNGEE. V was pared by 3 bases and J by 7 bases, with 6 bases of the junction left unmatched. The CDR3 loop spans 14 amino acids. The CDR3 region has the DNA TGTGCCAGCAGCGAAACCGACAGGGCTGAAAAACTGTTTTTT. Protein sequence: CASSETDRAEKLFF.

This clone was counted only a few times. V gene TRBV6-1 combines with J gene TRBJ1-4, with D possibly TRBD1 on 6 matching bases. The germline gives CDR1 MNHNS, CDR2 SASEGT. This CDR3 comprises 14 residues. V shed 8 bases and J shed 4 bases, with 14 bases lying between them. DNA of the CDR3: TGTGCCAGCGAGCAGGACAGACTTAATGAAAAACTGTTTTTT. It codes for CASEQDRLNEKLFF.

This clone came up many times. The V and J genes are TRBV6-1 and TRBJ2-2, with 9 nucleotides matching TRBD2. Looked up from germline, CDR1 is MNHNS and CDR2 is SASEGT. The CDR3 covers 15 residues. The V segment lost 4 bases and the J segment 8 bases; nucleotides outside the gene matches: 8. CDR3 DNA: TGTGCCAGCAGTGCCTACGGAGCGGGAGGTGGGGAGCTGTTTTTT. Its translation: CASSAYGAGGGELFF.